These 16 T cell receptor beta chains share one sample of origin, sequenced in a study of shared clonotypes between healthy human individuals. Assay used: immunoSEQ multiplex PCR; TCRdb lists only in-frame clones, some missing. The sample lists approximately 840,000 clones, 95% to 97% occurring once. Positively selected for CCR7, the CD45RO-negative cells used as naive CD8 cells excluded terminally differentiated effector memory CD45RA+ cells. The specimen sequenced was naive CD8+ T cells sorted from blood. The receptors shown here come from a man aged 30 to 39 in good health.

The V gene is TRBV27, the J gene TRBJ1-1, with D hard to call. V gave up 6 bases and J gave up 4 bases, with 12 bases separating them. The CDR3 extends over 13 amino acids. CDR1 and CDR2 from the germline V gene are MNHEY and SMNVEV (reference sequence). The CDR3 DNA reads TGTGCCAGCAGACCCATCAGGACCACTGAAGCTTTCTTT. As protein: CASRPIRTTEAFF.

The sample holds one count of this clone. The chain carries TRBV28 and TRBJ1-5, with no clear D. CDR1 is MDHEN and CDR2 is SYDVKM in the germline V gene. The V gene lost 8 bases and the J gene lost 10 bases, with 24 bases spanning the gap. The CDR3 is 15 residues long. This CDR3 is CASLLVAGAGGPQHF. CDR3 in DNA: TGTGCCAGCCTCCTAGTCGCGGGCGCTGGTGGACCCCAGCATTTT. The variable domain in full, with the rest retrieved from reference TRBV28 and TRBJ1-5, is DVKVTQSSRYLVKRTGEKVFLECVQDMDHENMFWYRQDPGLGLRLIYFSYDVKMKEKGDIPEGYSVSREKKERFSLILESASTNQTSMYLCASLLVAGAGGPQHFGDGTRLSIL.

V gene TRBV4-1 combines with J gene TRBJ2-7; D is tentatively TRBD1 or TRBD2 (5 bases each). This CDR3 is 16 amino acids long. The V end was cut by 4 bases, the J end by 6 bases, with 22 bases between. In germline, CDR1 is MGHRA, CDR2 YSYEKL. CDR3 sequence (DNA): TGCGCCAGCAGCCCTTTTTTCGGGACCCCCGCCGTCGAGCAGTACTTC. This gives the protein CASSPFFGTPAVEQYF.

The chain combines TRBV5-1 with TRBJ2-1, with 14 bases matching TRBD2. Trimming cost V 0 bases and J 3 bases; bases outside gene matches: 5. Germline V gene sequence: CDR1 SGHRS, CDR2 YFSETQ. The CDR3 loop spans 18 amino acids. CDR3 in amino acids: CASSLETSGRAGYNEQFF. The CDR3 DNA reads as TGCGCCAGCAGCTTGGAGACTAGCGGGAGGGCCGGCTACAATGAGCAGTTCTTC.

CDR3 in DNA: TGTGCCTGGCCGGACAGCTACGAGCAGTACTTC. It specifies CAWPDSYEQYF. The chain carries TRBV30 and TRBJ2-7; D might be TRBD1 (6 bases). Trimming pared 5 bases from V and 3 bases from J, leaving 8 bases between. CDR1 and CDR2 (germline): GTSNPN, SVGIG (reference sequence). This CDR3 region has 11 residues.

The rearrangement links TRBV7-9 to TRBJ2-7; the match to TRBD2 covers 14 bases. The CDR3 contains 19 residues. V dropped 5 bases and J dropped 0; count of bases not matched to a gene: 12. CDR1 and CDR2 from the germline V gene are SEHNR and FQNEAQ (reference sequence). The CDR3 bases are TGTGCCAGCAGCCTACCTAAATCGGGGACTAGCGGGAGCTCCTACGAGCAGTACTTC. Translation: CASSLPKSGTSGSSYEQYF.

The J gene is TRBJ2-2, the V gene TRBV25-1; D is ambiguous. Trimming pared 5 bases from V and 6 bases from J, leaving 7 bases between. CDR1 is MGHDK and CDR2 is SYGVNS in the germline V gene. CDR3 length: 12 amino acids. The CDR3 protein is CASSSLSGELFF. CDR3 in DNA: TGTGCCAGCAGTAGTCTGTCCGGGGAGCTGTTTTTT. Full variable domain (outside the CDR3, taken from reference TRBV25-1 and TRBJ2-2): EADIYQTPRYLVIGTGKKITLECSQTMGHDKMYWYQQDPGMELHLIHYSYGVNSTEKGDLSSESTVSRIRTEHFPLTLESARPSHTSQYLCASSSLSGELFFGEGSRLTVL.

The CDR3 protein is CASSPPRRTRGETQYF. The CDR3 nucleotides are TGTGCCAGCAGCCCGCCTCGCCGGACAAGAGGGGAGACCCAGTACTTC. V gene TRBV11-2 combines with J gene TRBJ2-5; D may match TRBD1 or TRBD2 (5 bases each). V lost 5 bases and J lost 5, with 21 bases in between. In germline, CDR1 is SGHAT, CDR2 FQNNGV. The length of the CDR3 is 16 residues.

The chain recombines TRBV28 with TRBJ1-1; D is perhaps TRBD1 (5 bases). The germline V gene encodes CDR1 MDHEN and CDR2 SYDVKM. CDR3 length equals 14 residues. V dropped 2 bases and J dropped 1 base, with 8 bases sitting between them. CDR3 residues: CASSLSRGNTEAFF. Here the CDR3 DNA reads TGTGCCAGCAGTTTAAGTAGGGGGAACACTGAAGCTTTCTTT.

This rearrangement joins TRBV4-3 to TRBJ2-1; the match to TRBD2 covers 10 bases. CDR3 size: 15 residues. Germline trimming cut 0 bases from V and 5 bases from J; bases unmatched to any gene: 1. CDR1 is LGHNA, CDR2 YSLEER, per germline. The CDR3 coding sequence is TGCGCCAGCAGCCAAGATAGCGGGAGGCACAATGAGCAGTTCTTC. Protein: CASSQDSGRHNEQFF.

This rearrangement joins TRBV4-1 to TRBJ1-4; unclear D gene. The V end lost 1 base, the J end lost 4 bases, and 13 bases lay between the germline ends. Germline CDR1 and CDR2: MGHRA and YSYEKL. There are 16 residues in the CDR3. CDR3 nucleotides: TGCGCCAGCAGCCAAGCCCTAGTACGGTTTAATGAAAAACTGTTTTTT. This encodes CASSQALVRFNEKLFF.

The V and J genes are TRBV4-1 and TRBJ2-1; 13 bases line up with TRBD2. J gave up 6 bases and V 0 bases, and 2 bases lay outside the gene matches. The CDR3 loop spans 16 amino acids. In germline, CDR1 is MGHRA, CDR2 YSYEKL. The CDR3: CASSQELAGGLNEQFF. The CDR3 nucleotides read TGCGCCAGCAGCCAAGAACTAGCGGGAGGGCTCAATGAGCAGTTCTTC.

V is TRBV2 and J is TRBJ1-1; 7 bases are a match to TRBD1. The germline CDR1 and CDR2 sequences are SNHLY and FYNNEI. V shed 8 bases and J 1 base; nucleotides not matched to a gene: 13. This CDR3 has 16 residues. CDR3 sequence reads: CASAETGSTRNTEAFF. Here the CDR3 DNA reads TGTGCCAGCGCAGAGACAGGGAGTACTAGGAACACTGAAGCTTTCTTT.

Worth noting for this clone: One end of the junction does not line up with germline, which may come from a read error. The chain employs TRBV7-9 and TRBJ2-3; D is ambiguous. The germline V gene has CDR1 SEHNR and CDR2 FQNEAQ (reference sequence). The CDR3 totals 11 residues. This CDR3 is CASSFTGPIVF. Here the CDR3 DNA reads TGTGCCAGCAGCTTTACCGGGCCTATTGTTTTT.

CDR3 DNA sequence: TGTGCCAGCAGGGATACTAGCGTAAGCACAGATACGCAGTATTTT. Residues: CASRDTSVSTDTQYF. The chain joins TRBV2 to TRBJ2-3; 7 positions agree with TRBD2. The CDR3 runs to 15 residues. Trimming took 6 bases from V and 0 from J; bases not matched to a gene: 6. CDR1 is SNHLY and CDR2 is FYNNEI in the germline V gene.

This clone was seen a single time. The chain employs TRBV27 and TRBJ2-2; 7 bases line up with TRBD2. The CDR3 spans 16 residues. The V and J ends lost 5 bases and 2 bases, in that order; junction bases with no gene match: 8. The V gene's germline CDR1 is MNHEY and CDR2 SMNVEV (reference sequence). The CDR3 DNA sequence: TGTGCCAGCAGTCTATGGGCTAGCGGAAACACCGGGGAGCTGTTTTTT. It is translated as CASSLWASGNTGELFF.